The clone carrying this T cell receptor (beta chain) was observed many times. These data are taken from a study of T cells in Graves' hyperthyroidism and ophthalmopathy. Amplification targeted TCR beta CDR3 regions from RNA transcripts. HTBI primers were employed in a first-round RT-PCR of the TCR CDR3. TCRdb independently ran MiXCR on the multiplex PCR reads; one entry per CDR3 protein. Among roughly 700,000 distinct CDR3 sequences listed, less than 15% were seen once. CDR3 size: 13 residues. Germline CDR1 MNHEY, CDR2 SVGAGI. With 6 bases removed from V and 7 bases from J, the gap between germline ends came to 16 bases.

The clonotype originates from a woman younger than 30 with Graves' hyperthyroidism. The sequencing sample was made of blood. V gene TRBV6-5 combines with J gene TRBJ2-7; D gene ambiguous. The CDR3, as DNA: TGTGCCAGCAGACCAACCCTGATGGGAGAGCAGTACTTC. This gives the protein CASRPTLMGEQYF.